This T cell receptor beta chain derives from a study of PD-L1 blockade in urothelial cancer. Across the study: Blood-derived samples held a median approximately 140,000 T cells.

The germline V and J ends were trimmed by 1 base and 5 bases, with 14 bases remaining between them. Germline V gene data show CDR1 as SGHTA and CDR2 as FQGNSA. CDR3 length: 15 amino acids. This table comes from immunoSEQ multiplex PCR, and its TCRdb copy is limited to in-frame clones, with some not included. The sample includes some 50,000 clones, more than 70% of them seen just once. The sequence derives from an elderly man with urothelial cancer. V and J are TRBV7-2 and TRBJ2-5; maybe TRBD1 (6 bases). The material sequenced was PBMCs, taken around atezolizumab (anti-PD-L1) treatment. The CDR3 protein is CASSLGGTKQETQYF. Here the CDR3 DNA reads TGTGCCAGCAGCTTAGGGGGGACAAAACAGGAGACCCAGTACTTC.